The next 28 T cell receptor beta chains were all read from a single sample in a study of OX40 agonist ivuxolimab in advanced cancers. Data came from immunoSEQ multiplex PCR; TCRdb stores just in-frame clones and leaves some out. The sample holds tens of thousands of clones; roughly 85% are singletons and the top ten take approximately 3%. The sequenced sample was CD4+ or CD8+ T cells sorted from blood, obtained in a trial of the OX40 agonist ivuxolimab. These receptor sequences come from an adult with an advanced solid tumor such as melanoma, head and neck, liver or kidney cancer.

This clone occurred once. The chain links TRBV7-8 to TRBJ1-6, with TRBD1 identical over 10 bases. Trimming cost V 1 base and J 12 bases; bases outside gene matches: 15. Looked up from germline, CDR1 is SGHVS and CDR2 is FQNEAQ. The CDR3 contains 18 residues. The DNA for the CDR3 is TGTGCCAGCAGCTTAGTTATCCCAGCCGGGACAGGGGTGGTACCCCTCCACTTT. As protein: CASSLVIPAGTGVVPLHF.

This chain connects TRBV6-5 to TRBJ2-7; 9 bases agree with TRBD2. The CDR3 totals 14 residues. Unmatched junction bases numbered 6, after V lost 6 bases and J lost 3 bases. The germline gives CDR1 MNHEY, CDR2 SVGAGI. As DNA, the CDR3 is TGTGCCAGCAGCCTAGCGGGACCGCTCTACGAGCAGTACTTC. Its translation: CASSLAGPLYEQYF.

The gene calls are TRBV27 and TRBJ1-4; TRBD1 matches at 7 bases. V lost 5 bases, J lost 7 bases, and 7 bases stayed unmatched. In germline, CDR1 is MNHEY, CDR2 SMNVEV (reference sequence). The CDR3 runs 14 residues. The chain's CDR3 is CASSLRQGSEKLFF. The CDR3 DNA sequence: TGTGCCAGCAGTCTTCGACAGGGAAGTGAAAAACTGTTTTTT.

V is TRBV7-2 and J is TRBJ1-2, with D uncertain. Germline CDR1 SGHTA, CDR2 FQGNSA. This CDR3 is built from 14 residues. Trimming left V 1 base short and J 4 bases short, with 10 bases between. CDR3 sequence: CASSLGKETYGYTF. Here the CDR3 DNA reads TGTGCCAGCAGCTTAGGAAAGGAGACCTATGGCTACACCTTC.

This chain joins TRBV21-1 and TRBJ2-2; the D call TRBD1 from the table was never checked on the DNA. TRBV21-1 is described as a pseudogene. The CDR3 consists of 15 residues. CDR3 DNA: TGTGCCAGCAGCACAATCAACAGGGGGACCGGGGAGCTGTTTTTT. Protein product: CASSTINRGTGELFF.

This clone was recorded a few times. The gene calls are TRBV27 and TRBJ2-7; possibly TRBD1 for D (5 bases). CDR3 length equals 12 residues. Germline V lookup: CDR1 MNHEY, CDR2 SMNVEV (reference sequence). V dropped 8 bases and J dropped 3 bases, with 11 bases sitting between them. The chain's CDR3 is CASQGRHYEQYF. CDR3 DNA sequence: TGTGCCAGCCAGGGTCGTCACTACGAGCAGTACTTC.

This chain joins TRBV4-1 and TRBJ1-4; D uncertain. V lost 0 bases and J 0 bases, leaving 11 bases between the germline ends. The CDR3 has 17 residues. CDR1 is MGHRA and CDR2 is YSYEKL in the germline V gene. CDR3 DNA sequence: TGCGCCAGCAGCCAAGATGTCACCACAGCAACTAATGAAAAACTGTTTTTT. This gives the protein CASSQDVTTATNEKLFF.

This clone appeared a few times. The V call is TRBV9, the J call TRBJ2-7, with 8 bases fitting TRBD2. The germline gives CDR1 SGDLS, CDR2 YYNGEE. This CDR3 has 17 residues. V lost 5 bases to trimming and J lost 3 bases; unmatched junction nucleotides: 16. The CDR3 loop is CASSRTSSGGSLYEQYF. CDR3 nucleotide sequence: TGTGCCAGCAGTCGTACGTCCAGCGGGGGCTCCCTCTACGAGCAGTACTTC.

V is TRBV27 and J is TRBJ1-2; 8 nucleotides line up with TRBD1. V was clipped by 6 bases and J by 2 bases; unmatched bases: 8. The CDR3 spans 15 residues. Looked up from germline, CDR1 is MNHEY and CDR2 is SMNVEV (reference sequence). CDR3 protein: CASRQTTGANYGYTF. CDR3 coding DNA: TGTGCCAGCAGGCAAACGACAGGGGCCAACTATGGCTACACCTTC.

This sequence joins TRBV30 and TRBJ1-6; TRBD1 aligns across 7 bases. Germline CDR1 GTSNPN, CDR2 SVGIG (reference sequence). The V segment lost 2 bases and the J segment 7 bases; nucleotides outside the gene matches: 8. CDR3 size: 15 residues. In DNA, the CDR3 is TGTGCCTGGAGTCGGGGAGACAGGGAAAATTCACCCCTCCACTTT. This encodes CAWSRGDRENSPLHF. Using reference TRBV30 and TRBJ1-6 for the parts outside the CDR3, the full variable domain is SQTIHQWPATLVQPVGSPLSLECTVEGTSNPNLYWYRQAAGRGLQLLFYSVGIGQISSEVPQNLSASRPQDRQFILSSKKLLLSDSGFYLCAWSRGDRENSPLHFGNGTRLTVT.

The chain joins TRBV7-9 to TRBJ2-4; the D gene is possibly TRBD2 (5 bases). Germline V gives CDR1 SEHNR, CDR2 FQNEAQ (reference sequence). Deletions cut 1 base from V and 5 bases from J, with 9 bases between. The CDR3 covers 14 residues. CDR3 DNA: TGTGCCAGCAGCTTAGGGACGAGGGAAAACATTCAGTACTTC. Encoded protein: CASSLGTRENIQYF.

The CDR3 loop is CASSPDLPHDEQFF. In DNA, the CDR3 is TGTGCCAGCAGCCCCGACCTGCCGCACGATGAGCAGTTCTTC. The rearrangement joins TRBV7-3 to TRBJ2-1; no firm D call. Per germline, CDR1 SGHTA and CDR2 FQGTGA. This CDR3 contains 14 residues. The V and J ends lost 5 bases and 8 bases respectively, with 16 bases between them.

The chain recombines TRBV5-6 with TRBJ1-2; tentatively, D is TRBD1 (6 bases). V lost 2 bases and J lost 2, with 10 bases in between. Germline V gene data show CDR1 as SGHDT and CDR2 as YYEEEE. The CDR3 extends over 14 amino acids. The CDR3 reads CASSFLRGNYGYTF. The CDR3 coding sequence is TGTGCCAGCAGCTTCCTCAGGGGAAACTATGGCTACACCTTC.

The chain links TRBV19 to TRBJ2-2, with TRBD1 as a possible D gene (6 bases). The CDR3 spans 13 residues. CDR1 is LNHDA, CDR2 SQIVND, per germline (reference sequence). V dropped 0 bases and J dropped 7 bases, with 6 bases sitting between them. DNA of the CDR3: TGTGCCAGTAGTATAGACAGGGGCGGGGAGCTGTTTTTT. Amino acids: CASSIDRGGELFF.

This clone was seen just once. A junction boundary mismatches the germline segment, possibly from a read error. For the CDR3, the DNA is TGTGCCAGCAGGTTGGACAGGGGGGTTGGAGCTTTCTTT. Translated: CASRLDRGVGAFF. The chain combines TRBV5-5 with TRBJ1-1, with TRBD1 matching 10 bases. Germline assignment: CDR1 SGHKS and CDR2 YYEKEE (reference sequence). The CDR3 is 13 residues long.

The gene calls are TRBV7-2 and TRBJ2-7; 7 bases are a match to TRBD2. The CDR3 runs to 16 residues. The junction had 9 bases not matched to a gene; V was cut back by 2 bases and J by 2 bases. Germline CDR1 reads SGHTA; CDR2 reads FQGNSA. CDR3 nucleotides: TGTGCCAGCAGCTTACAGCCCGGGGGGTCGACCTACGAGCAGTACTTC. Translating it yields CASSLQPGGSTYEQYF. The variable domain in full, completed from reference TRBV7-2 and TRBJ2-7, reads GAGVSQSPSNKVTEKGKDVELRCDPISGHTALYWYRQSLGQGLEFLIYFQGNSAPDKSGLPSDRFSAERTGGSVSTLTIQRTQQEDSAVYLCASSLQPGGSTYEQYFGPGTRLTVT.

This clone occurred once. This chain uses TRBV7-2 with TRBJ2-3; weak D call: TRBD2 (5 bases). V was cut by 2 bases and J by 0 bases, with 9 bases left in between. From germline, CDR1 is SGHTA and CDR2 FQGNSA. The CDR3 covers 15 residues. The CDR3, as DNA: TGTGCCAGCAGCTTAAGCGGTATTAGCACAGATACGCAGTATTTT. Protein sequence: CASSLSGISTDTQYF.

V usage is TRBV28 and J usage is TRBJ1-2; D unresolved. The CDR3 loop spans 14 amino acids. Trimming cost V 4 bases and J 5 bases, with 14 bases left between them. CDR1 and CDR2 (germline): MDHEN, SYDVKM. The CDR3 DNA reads TGTGCCAGCAGTTCGACTACCACGATGTATGGCTACACCTTC. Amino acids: CASSSTTTMYGYTF.

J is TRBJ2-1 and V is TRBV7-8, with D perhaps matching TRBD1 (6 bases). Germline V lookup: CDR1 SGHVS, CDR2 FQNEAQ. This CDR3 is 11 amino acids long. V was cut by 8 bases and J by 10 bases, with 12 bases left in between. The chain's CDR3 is CASLLGGEQFF. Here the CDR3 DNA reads TGTGCCAGCCTACTAGGGGGAGAGCAGTTCTTC.

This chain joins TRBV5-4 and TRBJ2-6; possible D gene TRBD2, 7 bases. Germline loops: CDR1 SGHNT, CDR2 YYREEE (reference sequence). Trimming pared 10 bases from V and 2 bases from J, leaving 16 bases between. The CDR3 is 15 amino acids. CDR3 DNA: TGTGCCGCCGGGGCGGGGGCGCCTGGGGCCAACGTCCTGACTTTC. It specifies CAAGAGAPGANVLTF.

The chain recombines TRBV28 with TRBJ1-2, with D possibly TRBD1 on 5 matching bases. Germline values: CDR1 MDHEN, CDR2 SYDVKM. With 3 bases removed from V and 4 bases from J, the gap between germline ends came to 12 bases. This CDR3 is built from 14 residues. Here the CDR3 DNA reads TGTGCCAGCAGTTTTGGGGGGAGTCTCTATGGCTACACCTTC. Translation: CASSFGGSLYGYTF.

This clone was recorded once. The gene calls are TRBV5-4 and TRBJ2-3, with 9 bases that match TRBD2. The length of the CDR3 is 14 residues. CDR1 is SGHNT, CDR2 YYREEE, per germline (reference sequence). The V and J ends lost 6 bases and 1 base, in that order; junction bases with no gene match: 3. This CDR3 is CASIERGGTDTQYF. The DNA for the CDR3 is TGTGCCAGCATTGAGCGGGGGGGCACAGATACGCAGTATTTT.

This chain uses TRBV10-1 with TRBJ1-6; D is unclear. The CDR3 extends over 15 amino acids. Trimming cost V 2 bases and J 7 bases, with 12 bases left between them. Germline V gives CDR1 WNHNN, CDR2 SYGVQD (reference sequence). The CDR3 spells CASSEVDVKNSPLHF. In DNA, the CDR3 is TGCGCCAGCAGTGAGGTGGACGTAAAAAATTCACCCCTCCACTTT.

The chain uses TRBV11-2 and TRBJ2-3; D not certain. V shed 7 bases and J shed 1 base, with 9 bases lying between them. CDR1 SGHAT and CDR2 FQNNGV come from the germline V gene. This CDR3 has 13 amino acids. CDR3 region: CASTPQGTDTQYF. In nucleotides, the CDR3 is TGTGCCAGCACCCCCCAGGGCACAGATACGCAGTATTTT.

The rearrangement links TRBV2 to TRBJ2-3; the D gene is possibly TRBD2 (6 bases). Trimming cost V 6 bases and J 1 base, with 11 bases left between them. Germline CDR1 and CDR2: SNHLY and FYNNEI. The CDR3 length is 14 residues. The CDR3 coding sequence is TGTGCCAGCAGCGAGTCGGGGGGCACAGATACGCAGTATTTT. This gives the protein CASSESGGTDTQYF.

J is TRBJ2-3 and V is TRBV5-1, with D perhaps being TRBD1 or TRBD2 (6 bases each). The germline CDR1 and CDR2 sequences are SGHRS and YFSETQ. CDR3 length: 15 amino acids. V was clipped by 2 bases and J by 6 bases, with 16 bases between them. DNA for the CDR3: TGCGCCAGCAGCTTCGGAGCGGAGGGGGGCGATACGCAGTATTTT. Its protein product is CASSFGAEGGDTQYF.

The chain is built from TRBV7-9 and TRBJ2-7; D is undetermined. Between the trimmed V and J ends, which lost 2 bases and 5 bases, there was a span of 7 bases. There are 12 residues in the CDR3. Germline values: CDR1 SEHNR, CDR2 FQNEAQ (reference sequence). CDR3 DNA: TGTGCCAGCAGCTTATCGGTTGACGAGCAGTACTTC. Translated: CASSLSVDEQYF.

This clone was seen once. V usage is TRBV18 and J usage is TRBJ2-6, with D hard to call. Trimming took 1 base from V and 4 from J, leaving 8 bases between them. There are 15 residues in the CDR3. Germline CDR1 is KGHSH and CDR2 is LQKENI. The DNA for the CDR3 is TGTGCCAGCTCACCACTGCGAGCCGGGGCCAACGTCCTGACTTTC. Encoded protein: CASSPLRAGANVLTF.